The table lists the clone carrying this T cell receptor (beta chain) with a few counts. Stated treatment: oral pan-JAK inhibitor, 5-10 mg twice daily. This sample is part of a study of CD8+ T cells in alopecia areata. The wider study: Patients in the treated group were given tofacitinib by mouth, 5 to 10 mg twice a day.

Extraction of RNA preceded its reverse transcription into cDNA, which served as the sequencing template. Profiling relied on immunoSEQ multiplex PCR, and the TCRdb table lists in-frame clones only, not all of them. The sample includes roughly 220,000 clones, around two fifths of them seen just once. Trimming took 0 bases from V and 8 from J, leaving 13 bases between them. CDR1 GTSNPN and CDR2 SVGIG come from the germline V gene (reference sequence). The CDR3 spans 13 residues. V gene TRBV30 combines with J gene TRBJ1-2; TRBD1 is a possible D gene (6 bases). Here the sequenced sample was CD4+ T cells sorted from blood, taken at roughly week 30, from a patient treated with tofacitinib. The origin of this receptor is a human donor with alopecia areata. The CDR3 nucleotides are TGTGCCTGGAGTGTACAGGGCGTGGAGGGCTACACCTTC. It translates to CAWSVQGVEGYTF. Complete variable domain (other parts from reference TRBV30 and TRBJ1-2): SQTIHQWPATLVQPVGSPLSLECTVEGTSNPNLYWYRQAAGRGLQLLFYSVGIGQISSEVPQNLSASRPQDRQFILSSKKLLLSDSGFYLCAWSVQGVEGYTFGSGTRLTVV.